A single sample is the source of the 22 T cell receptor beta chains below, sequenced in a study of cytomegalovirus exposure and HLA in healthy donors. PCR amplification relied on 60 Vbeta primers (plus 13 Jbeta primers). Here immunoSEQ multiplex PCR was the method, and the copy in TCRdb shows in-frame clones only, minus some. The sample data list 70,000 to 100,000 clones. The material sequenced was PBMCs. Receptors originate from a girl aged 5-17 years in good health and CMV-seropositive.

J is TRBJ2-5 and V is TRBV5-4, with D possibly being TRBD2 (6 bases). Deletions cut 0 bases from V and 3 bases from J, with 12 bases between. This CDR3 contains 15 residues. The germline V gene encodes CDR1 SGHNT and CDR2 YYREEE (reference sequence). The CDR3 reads CASSLARDSKETQYF. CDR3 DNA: TGTGCCAGCAGCTTGGCCCGGGACTCAAAAGAGACCCAGTACTTC.

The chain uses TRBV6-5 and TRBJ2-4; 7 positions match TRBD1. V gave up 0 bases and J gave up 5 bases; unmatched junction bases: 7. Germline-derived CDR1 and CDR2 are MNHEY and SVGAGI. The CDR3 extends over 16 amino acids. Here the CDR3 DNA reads TGTGCCAGCAGTTACTCGGAGTTCGGGACAGAAAACATTCAGTACTTC. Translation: CASSYSEFGTENIQYF.

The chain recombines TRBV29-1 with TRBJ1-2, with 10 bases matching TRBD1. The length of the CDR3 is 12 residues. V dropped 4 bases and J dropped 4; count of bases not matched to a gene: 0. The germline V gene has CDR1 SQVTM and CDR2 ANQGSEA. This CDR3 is CSVGDRGYGYTF. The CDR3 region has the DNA TGCAGCGTTGGGGACAGGGGCTATGGCTACACCTTC. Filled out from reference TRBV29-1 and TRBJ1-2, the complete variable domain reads SAVISQKPSRDICQRGTSLTIQCQVDSQVTMMFWYRQQPGQSLTLIATANQGSEATYESGFVIDKFPISRPNLTFSTLTVSNMSPEDSSIYLCSVGDRGYGYTFGSGTRLTVV.

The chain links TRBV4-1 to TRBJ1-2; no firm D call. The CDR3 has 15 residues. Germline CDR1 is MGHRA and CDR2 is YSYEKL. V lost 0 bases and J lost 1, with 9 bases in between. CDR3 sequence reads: CASSQEYSYNYGYTF. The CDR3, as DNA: TGCGCCAGCAGCCAAGAATACAGCTATAACTATGGCTACACCTTC.

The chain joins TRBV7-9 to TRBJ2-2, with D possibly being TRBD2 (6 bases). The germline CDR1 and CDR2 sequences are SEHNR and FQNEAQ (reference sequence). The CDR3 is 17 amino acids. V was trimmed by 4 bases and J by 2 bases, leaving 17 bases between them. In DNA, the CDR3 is TGTGCCAGCAGCTCCCAGCGGGTAACAGAAAACACCGGGGAGCTGTTTTTT. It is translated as CASSSQRVTENTGELFF.

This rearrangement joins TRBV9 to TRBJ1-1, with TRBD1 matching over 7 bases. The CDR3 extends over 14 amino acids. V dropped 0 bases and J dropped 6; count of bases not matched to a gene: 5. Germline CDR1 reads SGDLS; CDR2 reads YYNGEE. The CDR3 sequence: CASSVGGQGAEAFF. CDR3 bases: TGTGCCAGCAGCGTAGGGGGTCAGGGGGCTGAAGCTTTCTTT.

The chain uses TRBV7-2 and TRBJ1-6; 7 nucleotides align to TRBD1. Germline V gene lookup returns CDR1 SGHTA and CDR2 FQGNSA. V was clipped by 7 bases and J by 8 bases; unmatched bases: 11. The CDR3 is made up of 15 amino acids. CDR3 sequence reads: CASKKDRAGHSPLHF. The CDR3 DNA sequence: TGTGCCAGCAAAAAAGACAGGGCTGGGCATTCACCCCTCCACTTT.

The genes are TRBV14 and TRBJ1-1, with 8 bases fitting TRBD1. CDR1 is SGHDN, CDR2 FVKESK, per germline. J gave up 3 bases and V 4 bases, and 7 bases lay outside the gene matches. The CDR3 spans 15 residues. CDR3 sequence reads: CASSRKDRDDTEAFF. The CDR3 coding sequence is TGTGCCAGCAGCCGAAAGGACAGGGACGACACTGAAGCTTTCTTT.

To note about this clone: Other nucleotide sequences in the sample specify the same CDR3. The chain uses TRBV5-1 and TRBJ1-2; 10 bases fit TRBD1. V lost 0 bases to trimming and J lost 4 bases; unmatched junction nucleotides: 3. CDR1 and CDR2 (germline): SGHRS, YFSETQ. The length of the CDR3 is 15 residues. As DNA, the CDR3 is TGCGCCAGCAGCTTGGGGGACAGGGGCGGCTATGGCTACACCTTC. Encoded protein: CASSLGDRGGYGYTF.

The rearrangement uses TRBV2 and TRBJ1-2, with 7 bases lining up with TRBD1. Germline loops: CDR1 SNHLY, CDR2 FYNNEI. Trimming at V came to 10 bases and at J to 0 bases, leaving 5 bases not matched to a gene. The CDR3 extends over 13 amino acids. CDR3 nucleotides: TGTGCCACCGACAGGGACGCTAACTATGGCTACACCTTC. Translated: CATDRDANYGYTF.

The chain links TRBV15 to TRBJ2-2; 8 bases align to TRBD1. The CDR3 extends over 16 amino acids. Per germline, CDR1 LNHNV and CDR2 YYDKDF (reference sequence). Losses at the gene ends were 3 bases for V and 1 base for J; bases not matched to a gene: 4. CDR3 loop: CATSSGGTGNTGELFF. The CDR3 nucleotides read TGTGCCACCAGCAGTGGGGGGACAGGGAACACCGGGGAGCTGTTTTTT.

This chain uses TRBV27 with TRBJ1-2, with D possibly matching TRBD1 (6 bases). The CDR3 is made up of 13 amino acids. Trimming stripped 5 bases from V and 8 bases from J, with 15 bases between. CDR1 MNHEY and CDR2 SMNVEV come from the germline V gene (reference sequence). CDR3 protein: CASSNRAGEGYTF. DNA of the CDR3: TGTGCCAGCAGTAACAGGGCAGGGGAGGGCTACACCTTC.

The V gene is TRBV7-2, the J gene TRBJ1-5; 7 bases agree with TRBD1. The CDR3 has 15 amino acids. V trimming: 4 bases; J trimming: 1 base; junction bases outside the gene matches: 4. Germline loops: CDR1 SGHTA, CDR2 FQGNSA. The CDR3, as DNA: TGTGCCAGCAGCTCCCGACAGGGAAGCAATCAGCCCCAGCATTTT. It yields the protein CASSSRQGSNQPQHF.

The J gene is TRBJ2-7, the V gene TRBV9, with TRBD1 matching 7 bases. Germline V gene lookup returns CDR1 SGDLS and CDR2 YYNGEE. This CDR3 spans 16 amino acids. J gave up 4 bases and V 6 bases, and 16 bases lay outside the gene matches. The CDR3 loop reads CASNCSRDRIPYEQYV. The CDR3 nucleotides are TGTGCCAGCAACTGTTCCCGGGACAGAATACCTTACGAGCAGTACGTC.

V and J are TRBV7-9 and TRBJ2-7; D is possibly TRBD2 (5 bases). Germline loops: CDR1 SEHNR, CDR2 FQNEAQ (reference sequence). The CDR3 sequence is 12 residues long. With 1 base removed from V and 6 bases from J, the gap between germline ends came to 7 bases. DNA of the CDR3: TGTGCCAGCAGCTTAGTCGGGGTCGAGCAGTACTTC. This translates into CASSLVGVEQYF.

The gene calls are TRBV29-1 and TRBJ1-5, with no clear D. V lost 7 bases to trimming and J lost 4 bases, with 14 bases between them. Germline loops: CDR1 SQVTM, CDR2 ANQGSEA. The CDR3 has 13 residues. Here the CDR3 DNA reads TGCAGCGCTCAGCGGGAGGCTAATCAGCCCCAGCATTTT. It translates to CSAQREANQPQHF.

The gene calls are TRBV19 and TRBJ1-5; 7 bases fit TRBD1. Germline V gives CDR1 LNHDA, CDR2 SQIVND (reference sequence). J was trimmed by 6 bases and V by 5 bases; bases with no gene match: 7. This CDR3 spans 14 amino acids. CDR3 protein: CASSRQGMGQPQHF. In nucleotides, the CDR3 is TGTGCCAGTAGTCGACAGGGTATGGGTCAGCCCCAGCATTTT.

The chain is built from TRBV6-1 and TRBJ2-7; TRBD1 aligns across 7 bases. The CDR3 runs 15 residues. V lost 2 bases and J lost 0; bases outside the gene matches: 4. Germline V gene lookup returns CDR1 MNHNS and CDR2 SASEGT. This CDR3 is CASSERGGFSYEQYF. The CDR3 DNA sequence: TGTGCCAGCAGTGAAAGAGGGGGCTTCTCCTACGAGCAGTACTTC.

DNA of the CDR3: TGTGCCAGCACGCCGGGGGGCAGGGAACGCCGCACAGATACGCAGTATTTT. Protein: CASTPGGRERRTDTQYF. This chain uses TRBV2 with TRBJ2-3; a possible D gene is TRBD2 (7 bases). The CDR3 length is 17 residues. V lost 7 bases, J lost 1 base, and 21 bases lay in between. Germline values: CDR1 SNHLY, CDR2 FYNNEI.

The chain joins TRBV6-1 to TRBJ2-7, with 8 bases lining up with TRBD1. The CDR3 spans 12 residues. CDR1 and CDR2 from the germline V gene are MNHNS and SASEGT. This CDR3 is CASSPPDRASIV. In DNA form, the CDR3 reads TGTGCCAGCAGCCCACCGGACAGGGCCTCGATCGTC.

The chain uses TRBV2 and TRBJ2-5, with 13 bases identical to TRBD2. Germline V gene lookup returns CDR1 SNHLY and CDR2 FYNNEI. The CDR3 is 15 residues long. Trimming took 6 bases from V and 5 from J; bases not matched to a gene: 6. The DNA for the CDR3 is TGTGCCAGCAGCCACGGGACTAGCGGGGAGGAGACCCAGTACTTC. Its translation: CASSHGTSGEETQYF.

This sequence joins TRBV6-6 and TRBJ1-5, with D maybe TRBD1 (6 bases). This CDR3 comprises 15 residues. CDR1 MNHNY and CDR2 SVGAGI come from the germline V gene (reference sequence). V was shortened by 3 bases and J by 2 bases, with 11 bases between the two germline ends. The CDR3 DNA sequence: TGTGCCAGCAGTTATAGGGCAGGGGGCAATCAGCCCCAGCATTTT. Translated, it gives CASSYRAGGNQPQHF.